This TCR beta chain was obtained from a study of vaccination and CD4 T cells after COVID-19. Study as a whole: Overlapping spike peptides of SARS-CoV-2, HCoV-NL63, HCoV-OC43 and HCoV-229E were used, and cells were stimulated with them. Study-level results: In convalescent patients, 304 of 307 vaccine-specific clones were spike mono-reactive.

Treatment meaning: approximately 9-day PBMC culture with coronavirus spike peptide pools or control peptides (ViraFEST assay). CD4+ T cells that came from the unexposed donor were collected before the COVID-19 pandemic (2011-2018). The germline gives CDR1 DFQATT, CDR2 SNEGSKA (reference sequence). The CDR3 totals 17 residues. About this clonotype itself: The target antigen is unknown.

Sequenced with the Oncomine TCR Beta short-read assay was DNA taken from cultured CD4+ T cells. TCRdb ran MiXCR on the PCR reads and lists one entry per CDR3 protein. Counted here are roughly 4,800 distinct CDR3 sequences, approximately 57% occurring once; the ten biggest clones make up roughly a third. This clonotype was sampled from a human donor in good health. The rearrangement uses TRBV20-1 and TRBJ2-5; 13 bases match TRBD2. Material for sequencing was CD4+ T cells from blood, cultured in vitro. The CDR3 DNA reads TGCACTCCCGGGACTAGCGGGAACCCCACGGCTTTTGGGACCCAGTACTTC. Protein sequence: CTPGTSGNPTAFGTQYF.